A selection of T cell receptor beta chains follows, all from one sample in a study of Ad26.COV2.S vaccination and SARS-CoV-2 variants. The repertoire was sequenced with immunoSEQ multiplex PCR; TCRdb's copy has only in-frame clones and lacks some. The repertoire consists of roughly 460,000 clones, with 80% to 90% occurring once and the leading ten covering 1.5% to 2%. This specimen was peripheral blood, taken in a trial of Ad26.COV2.S vaccine versus placebo. Every receptor here comes from a person between 18 and 65 years old who received the Ad26.COV2.S COVID-19 vaccine or a placebo. Each CDR3 is given with its conserved first and last residue. D genes are given only for firm matches. Rows give clone size only sometimes, using once, few, many, or a class for an expanded clone.

V gene	J gene	clone size	D gene	CDR3 DNA	CDR3 protein
TRBV15	TRBJ1-4	NA	TRBD1	TGTGCCACCAGCACCTTGGGACAGGGGGATGAAAAACTGTTTTTT	CATSTLGQGDEKLFF
TRBV15	TRBJ2-1	NA	TRBD2	TGTGCCACCAGCATAAGCGGGAGCGGGTACAATGAGCAGTTCTTC	CATSISGSGYNEQFF
TRBV28	TRBJ2-1	once	NA	TGTGCCAGCAGTTCTTTCCAGGGCTGGATCTTC	CASSSFQGWIF
TRBV4-2	TRBJ2-4	NA	NA	TGTGCCAGCAGCCCGAGGTGGGGGAGTATCGAGAAAGCCAAAAACATTCAGTACTTC	CASSPRWGSIEKAKNIQYF
TRBV2	TRBJ2-7	NA	TRBD2	TGTGCCAGCAGTGAAGGGGGATTTGTGGCGGGAGAGGGGTACGAGCAGTACTTC	CASSEGGFVAGEGYEQYF
TRBV4-2	TRBJ1-1	NA	NA	TGTGCCAGCAGCCAAGTCGTCCAGGGAATGGCGAACACTGAAGCTTTCTTT	CASSQVVQGMANTEAFF
TRBV6-1	TRBJ2-5	NA	NA	TGTGCCAGCAGTGAGCGCCGCCTTGGAGGGACCCAGTACTTC	CASSERRLGGTQYF
TRBV6-2/TRBV6-3	TRBJ2-1	NA	NA	TGTGCCAGCAGTCCAGCCTGGGGGCAGTTCTTC	CASSPAWGQFF
TRBV2	TRBJ1-4	NA	TRBD1	TGTGCCAGTTACAGGGGGACTAATGAAAAACTGTTTTTT	CASYRGTNEKLFF
TRBV7-2	TRBJ1-6	NA	NA	TGTGCCAGCAGCATCATTTTAACAGTACCAAATTCACCCCTCCACTTT	CASSIILTVPNSPLHF
TRBV19	TRBJ2-3	NA	TRBD2	TGTGCCAGTAGTTGGGACTATCCTAGCGGGAGTGGTACAGATACGCAGTATTTT	CASSWDYPSGSGTDTQYF
TRBV5-8	TRBJ2-4	NA	NA	TGTGCCAGCAGCCCACCCGACTTGTACTTC	CASSPPDLYF
TRBV18	TRBJ1-2	NA	NA	TGTGCCAGCTCACCGGGGGGCTATGGCTACACCTTC	CASSPGGYGYTF
TRBV2	TRBJ1-3	NA	NA	TGTGCCAGCAGTGTGGGACTGAGCTCTGGAAACACCATATATTTT	CASSVGLSSGNTIYF
TRBV30	TRBJ2-3	NA	NA	TGTGCCTGGAGAGCCAGGGTTCTCACAGATACGCAGTATTTT	CAWRARVLTDTQYF
TRBV5-5	TRBJ1-1	NA	NA	TGTGCCAGCAGCCTGGGGGCGGGCACTGAAGCTTTCTTT	CASSLGAGTEAFF
TRBV6-2/TRBV6-3	TRBJ1-6	NA	NA	TGTGCCAGCAGTTACCTGGGTTCACCCCTCCACTTT	CASSYLGSPLHF
TRBV6-5	TRBJ2-1	NA	NA	TGTGCCAGCAGTTATATGAATGAGCAGTTCTTC	CASSYMNEQFF
TRBV30	TRBJ1-5	NA	TRBD1	TGTGCCTGGGGACAGGGGCTCGGTCAGCCCCAGCATTTT	CAWGQGLGQPQHF
TRBV7-2	TRBJ1-2	NA	NA	TGTGCCAGCAGCTTAGGAGGGATTGCGCGGGGCTACACCTTC	CASSLGGIARGYTF
TRBV2	TRBJ2-4	NA	NA	TGTGCCAGCAGTATCTCGATCCTAGCGCCAAAAAACATTCAGTACTTC	CASSISILAPKNIQYF
TRBV12-3/TRBV12-4	TRBJ2-2	once	NA	TGTGCCAGCAGTTTTAGAGGAACCGGGGAGCTGTTTTTT	CASSFRGTGELFF
TRBV7-2	TRBJ2-3	once	TRBD2	TGTGCCAGCAGCTTAGTATCTAGCGGGGGGGCGGGTACAGATACGCAGTATTTT	CASSLVSSGGAGTDTQYF
TRBV7-3	TRBJ2-6	NA	NA	TGTGCCAGCAGCTTAACGTCAGGACCTGGGGCCAACGTCCTGACTTTC	CASSLTSGPGANVLTF
TRBV11-2	TRBJ2-1	NA	TRBD2	TGTGCCAGCAGGCGGACTAGCGGGAGGGTCTACAATGAGCAGTTCTTC	CASRRTSGRVYNEQFF
TRBV19	TRBJ1-2	NA	NA	TGTGCCAGTAGCCCAGCTAAGAGTGCGCCCACCTTC	CASSPAKSAPTF
TRBV7-9	TRBJ2-2	NA	NA	TGTGCCAGCAGCTCAGGGACGGCGAAGAACACCGGGGAGCTGTTTTTT	CASSSGTAKNTGELFF